This T cell receptor (beta chain) was sequenced for a study of cytomegalovirus exposure and HLA in healthy donors. Whole-study results and caveats: A link between a missense DCLRE1C variant and TCR beta V- and J-gene trimming emerged from a later analysis. TCR beta sequences reportedly predicted the HLA-A and HLA-B alleles of most subjects accurately. In an earlier analysis, about 87% or about 30%: the productive usage of most TCR beta V segments.

Researchers ran the PCR with 60 Vbeta and 13 Jbeta primers. Generated by immunoSEQ multiplex PCR, the TCRdb table keeps only in-frame clones and is missing some. The sample lists 99,000 or so clones; over 65% were seen once. Germline assignment: CDR1 MNHEY and CDR2 SMNVEV (reference sequence). V was trimmed by 2 bases and J by 3 bases, leaving 7 bases between them. This CDR3 has 14 amino acids. There were likely unrecorded immune exposures, though donors were nominally healthy when sampled. This clone appeared a few times. Its antigen remains unknown. The V and J genes are TRBV27 and TRBJ1-4; D call uncertain. The source is a middle-aged woman in good health and CMV-seronegative. The material sequenced was PBMCs. The CDR3 coding sequence is TGTGCCAGCAGTTTAATCAGGTCTAATGAAAAACTGTTTTTT. Its protein is CASSLIRSNEKLFF.